Listed here are 10 T cell receptor beta chains from one sample, sequenced in a study of T cells in women clearing cervical HPV infection. The protocol was immunoSEQ multiplex PCR, while the TCRdb copy is restricted to in-frame clones and leaves out a portion. In total, the table holds about 22,000 clones. Sequenced material: blood buffy coat. The receptors derive from a woman between 18 and 70 years old with a cervical HPV16 infection that either progressed to CIN3+ or cleared (not recorded which).

Comments on this clone: The DNA ends 3 residues before the CDR3 does, and the rest of the CDR3 is filled in from the germline J gene. The V gene is TRBV6-2 or TRBV6-3, the J gene TRBJ2-2; maybe TRBD2 (5 bases). V lost 2 bases and J lost 7, with 11 bases in between. The CDR3 sequence is 14 residues long. The germline gives CDR1 MNHEY, CDR2 SVGEGT. CDR3 bases read: TGTGCCAGCAGTTACGGGCAGCGGTTCGGGGAG. As protein: CASSYGQRFGE. The full CDR3 reads CASSYGQRFGELFF.

Turning to this clone: Coverage ceases 3 residues before the CDR3 finishes, and the germline J gene fills in the end. This chain uses TRBV19 with TRBJ1-2, with TRBD1 identical over 8 bases. The length of the CDR3 is 14 residues. Per the germline V gene, CDR1 is LNHDA and CDR2 is SQIVND (reference sequence). The V segment lost 6 bases and the J segment 2 bases; nucleotides outside the gene matches: 5. CDR3 DNA, as far as it was read: TGTGCCAGTAGCCTGAGACAGGGGAACTATGGC. As protein: CASSLRQGNYG. The entire CDR3 reads CASSLRQGNYGYTF. The whole variable domain, remainder taken from reference TRBV19 and TRBJ1-2, is DGGITQSPKYLFRKEGQNVTLSCEQNLNHDAMYWYRQDPGQGLRLIYYSQIVNDFQKGDIAEGYSVSREKKESFPLTVTSAQKNPTAFYLCASSLRQGNYGYTFGSGTRLTVV.

About this clone: The read is 3 residues too short to cover the CDR3 end, so that end is filled in from the germline J gene. This chain links TRBV20-1 with TRBJ2-3; 12 nucleotides line up with TRBD2. With V trimmed by 6 bases and J by 2 bases, 6 bases remained unmatched. CDR1 and CDR2 from the germline V gene are DFQATT and SNEGSKA (reference sequence). This CDR3 is 15 amino acids long. CDR3 bases read: TGCAGTGCCCCCGGGACTAGCGGGTACACAGATACG. It codes for CSAPGTSGYTDT. The CDR3, in full, reads CSAPGTSGYTDTQYF.

For this clone: The sequenced fragment ends 3 residues before the CDR3 boundary, so the rest is inferred from the germline J gene. The chain employs TRBV4-1 and TRBJ2-7, with 9 positions matching TRBD2. This CDR3 spans 13 amino acids. Germline assignment: CDR1 MGHRA and CDR2 YSYEKL. V lost 3 bases to trimming and J lost 4 bases; unmatched junction nucleotides: 1. CDR3 DNA (partial): TGCGCCAGCAGCCAGACTAGCGGATACGAG. Amino acids: CASSQTSGYE. Given in full, the CDR3 is CASSQTSGYEQYF.

To note about this clone: The read terminates 3 residues ahead of where the CDR3 ends, so the germline J gene completes it. This sequence joins TRBV7-9 and TRBJ1-2; D may be TRBD1 (5 bases). This CDR3 spans 13 amino acids. From germline, CDR1 is SEHNR and CDR2 FQNEAQ (reference sequence). The CDR3 sequence is CASSLEGVEGYTF. Partial CDR3 DNA: TGTGCCAGCAGCTTAGAAGGGGTGGAGGGC. The complete variable domain, with remaining parts taken from reference TRBV7-9 and TRBJ1-2, reads DTGVSQNPRHKITKRGQNVTFRCDPISEHNRLYWYRQTLGQGPEFLTYFQNEAQLEKSRLLSDRFSAERPKGSFSTLEIQRTEQGDSAMYLCASSLEGVEGYTFGSGTRLTVV.

With respect to this clone: Sequencing ends 3 residues short of the CDR3 end; the germline J gene provides the rest. The chain uses TRBV19 and TRBJ2-1; TRBD1 matches 7 bases. This CDR3 is 14 amino acids long. Losses at the gene ends were 3 bases for V and 9 bases for J; bases not matched to a gene: 8. Germline loops: CDR1 LNHDA, CDR2 SQIVND (reference sequence). CDR3 DNA, as far as it was read: TGTGCCAGTAGTATGGGACAGCTTCTAGGTGAG. It is translated as CASSMGQLLGE. The entire CDR3 reads CASSMGQLLGEQFF.

A note on this clone: The read halts 3 residues ahead of the CDR3 end, with the missing end drawn from the germline J gene. This chain connects TRBV30 to TRBJ2-1; possible D gene TRBD2, 6 bases. CDR3 size: 14 residues. V lost 3 bases to trimming and J lost 1 base, with 10 bases between them. From germline, CDR1 is GTSNPN and CDR2 SVGIG (reference sequence). The CDR3 loop reads CAWSKGLSYNEQFF. The sequenced CDR3 bases are TGTGCCTGGAGCAAGGGACTGTCCTACAATGAG.

Note on this clone: The CDR3 is cut off 3 residues early in the read; its end comes from the germline J gene. The chain recombines TRBV29-1 with TRBJ1-3; unclear D gene. Germline-derived CDR1 and CDR2 are SQVTM and ANQGSEA. V was cut by 7 bases and J by 0 bases, with 10 bases left in between. The CDR3 sequence is 13 residues long. This CDR3 reads CSALPGSGNTIYF. The sequenced part of the CDR3 DNA is TGCAGCGCCCTCCCAGGCTCTGGAAACACC.

About this clone itself: The read comes to an end 3 residues before the CDR3 does, leaving the germline J gene to fill in the end. The V and J genes are TRBV5-1 and TRBJ2-1; 9 bases match TRBD2. The CDR3 is made up of 18 amino acids. J gave up 0 bases and V 2 bases, and 9 bases lay outside the gene matches. Germline CDR1 SGHRS, CDR2 YFSETQ. CDR3 bases read: TGCGCCAGCAGCTTCCCGACTAGCGGAGTGATCTCCTACAATGAG. It yields the protein CASSFPTSGVISYNE. The entire CDR3 reads CASSFPTSGVISYNEQFF.

Comments on this clone: The CDR3 goes on 3 residues after the read ends, and that part is filled in from the germline J gene. The chain carries TRBV23-1 and TRBJ2-7; tentative D call: TRBD2 (5 bases). TRBV23-1 is assigned to the ORF class and has an uncertain function. V was pared by 1 base and J by 5 bases, with 15 bases between. This CDR3 region has 15 residues. The covered CDR3 bases are TGCGCCAGCAGTCAATTCGAGGGTCCGTTCGACGAG. It translates to CASSQFEGPFDE. The whole CDR3 is CASSQFEGPFDEQYF.